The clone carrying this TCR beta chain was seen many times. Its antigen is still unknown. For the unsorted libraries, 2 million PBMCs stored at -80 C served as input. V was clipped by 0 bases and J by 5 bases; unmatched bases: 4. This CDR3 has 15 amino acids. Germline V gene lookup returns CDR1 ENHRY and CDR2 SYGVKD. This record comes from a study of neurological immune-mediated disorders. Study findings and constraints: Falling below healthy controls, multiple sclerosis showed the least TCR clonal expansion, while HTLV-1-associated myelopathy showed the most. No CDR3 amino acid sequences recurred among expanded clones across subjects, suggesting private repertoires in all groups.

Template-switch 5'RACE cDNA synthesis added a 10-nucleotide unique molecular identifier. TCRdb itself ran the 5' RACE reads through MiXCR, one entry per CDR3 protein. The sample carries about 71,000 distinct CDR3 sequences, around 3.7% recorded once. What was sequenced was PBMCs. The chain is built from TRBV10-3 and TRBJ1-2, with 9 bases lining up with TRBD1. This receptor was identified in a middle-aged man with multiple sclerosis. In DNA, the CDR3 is TGTGCCATCAGTGAGTCGGACAGGGGCGATTATGGCTACACCTTC. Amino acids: CAISESDRGDYGYTF.